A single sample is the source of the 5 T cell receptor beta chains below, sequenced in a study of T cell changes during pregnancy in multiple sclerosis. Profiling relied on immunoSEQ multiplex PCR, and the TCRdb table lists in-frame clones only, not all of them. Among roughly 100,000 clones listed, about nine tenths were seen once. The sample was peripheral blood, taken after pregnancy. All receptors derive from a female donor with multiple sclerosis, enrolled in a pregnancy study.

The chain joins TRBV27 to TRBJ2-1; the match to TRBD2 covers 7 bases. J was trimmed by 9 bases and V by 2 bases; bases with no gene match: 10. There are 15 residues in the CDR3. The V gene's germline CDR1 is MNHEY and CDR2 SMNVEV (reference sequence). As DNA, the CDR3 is TGTGCCAGCAGTTTAGGAGCGGGAACACGTCGTGAGCAGTTCTTC. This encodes CASSLGAGTRREQFF.

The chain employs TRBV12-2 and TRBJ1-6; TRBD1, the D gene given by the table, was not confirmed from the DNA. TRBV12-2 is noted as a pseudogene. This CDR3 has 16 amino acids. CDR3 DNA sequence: TGTGCAAGTCGCCAAACAGGGAGCTCCTATAATTCACCCCTCCACTTT. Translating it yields CASRQTGSSYNSPLHF.

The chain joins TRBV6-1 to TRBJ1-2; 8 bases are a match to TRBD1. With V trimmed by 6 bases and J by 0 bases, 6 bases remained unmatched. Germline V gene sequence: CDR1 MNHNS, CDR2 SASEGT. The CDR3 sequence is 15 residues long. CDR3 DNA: TGTGCCAGCAGCTTTAGGACAGGGACTAACTATGGCTACACCTTC. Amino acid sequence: CASSFRTGTNYGYTF.

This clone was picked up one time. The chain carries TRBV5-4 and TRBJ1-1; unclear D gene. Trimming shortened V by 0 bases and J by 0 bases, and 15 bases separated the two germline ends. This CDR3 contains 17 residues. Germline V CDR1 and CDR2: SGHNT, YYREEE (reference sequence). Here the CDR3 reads CASSLDLRASMNTEAFF. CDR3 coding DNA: TGTGCCAGCAGCTTGGACTTGAGGGCTTCAATGAACACTGAAGCTTTCTTT.

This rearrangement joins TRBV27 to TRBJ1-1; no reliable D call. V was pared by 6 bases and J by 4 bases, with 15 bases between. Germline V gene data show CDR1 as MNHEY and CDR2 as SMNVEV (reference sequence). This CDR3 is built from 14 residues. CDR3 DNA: TGTGCCAGCAGCCGACTAGCTTTGGGCACTGAAGCTTTCTTT. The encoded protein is CASSRLALGTEAFF.